The 10 T cell receptor beta chains in this list originate from one sample, sequenced in a study of blood T cell repertoires in COVID-19. Libraries were prepared by immunoSEQ multiplex PCR; TCRdb keeps only in-frame clonotypes and omits some of them. The sample consists of roughly 180,000 clones, 60% to 85% of them appearing once. The material sequenced was peripheral blood. Receptor source: a woman in her forties or fifties with active or convalescent COVID-19.

This clone appeared a single time. This rearrangement joins TRBV2 to TRBJ1-2, with a tentative D call TRBD1 (6 bases). Germline V gives CDR1 SNHLY, CDR2 FYNNEI. This CDR3 comprises 13 residues. V lost 9 bases and J lost 3, with 14 bases in between. CDR3 sequence (DNA): TGTGCCAGTCGGGTGGGGGCGTACTATGGCTACACCTTC. Translation: CASRVGAYYGYTF.

The chain joins TRBV19 to TRBJ1-5; the match to TRBD1 covers 7 bases. The germline gives CDR1 LNHDA, CDR2 SQIVND (reference sequence). CDR3 size: 16 residues. V lost 5 bases, J lost 3 bases, and 10 bases stayed unmatched. CDR3 in DNA: TGTGCCAGTAGTTGGACAGGAATGTTAGCCAATCAGCCCCAGCATTTT. It is translated as CASSWTGMLANQPQHF.

The chain uses TRBV5-6 and TRBJ2-7; 9 nucleotides agree with TRBD2. V dropped 4 bases and J dropped 5; count of bases not matched to a gene: 4. CDR3 length: 13 residues. Germline CDR1 and CDR2: SGHDT and YYEEEE. The CDR3, as DNA: TGTGCCAGCAGCCCGGGACTAGCCAACGAGCAGTACTTC. It encodes CASSPGLANEQYF. Full variable domain (outside the CDR3, taken from reference TRBV5-6 and TRBJ2-7): DAGVTQSPTHLIKTRGQQVTLRCSPKSGHDTVSWYQQALGQGPQFIFQYYEEEERQRGNFPDRFSGHQFPNYSSELNVNALLLGDSALYLCASSPGLANEQYFGPGTRLTVT.

This chain joins TRBV7-2 and TRBJ1-1; D call uncertain. Trimming took 1 base from V and 1 from J, leaving 19 bases between them. Germline-derived CDR1 and CDR2 are SGHTA and FQGNSA. The CDR3 extends over 18 amino acids. The CDR3 protein is CASSLGFAFIGENTEAFF. In DNA form, the CDR3 reads TGTGCCAGCAGCTTAGGTTTTGCGTTTATCGGGGAGAACACTGAAGCTTTCTTT.

V gene TRBV5-5 combines with J gene TRBJ2-7; the match to TRBD1 covers 9 bases. J gave up 5 bases and V 0 bases, and 6 bases lay outside the gene matches. Per germline, CDR1 SGHKS and CDR2 YYEKEE (reference sequence). This CDR3 spans 15 amino acids. This CDR3 is CASSLETGGVNEQYF. The CDR3 region has the DNA TGTGCCAGCAGCTTGGAGACAGGGGGAGTAAACGAGCAGTACTTC.

The genes are TRBV7-2 and TRBJ2-7; no definite D call. The CDR3 is 12 residues long. Germline V gene data show CDR1 as SGHTA and CDR2 as FQGNSA. V lost 4 bases, J lost 4 bases, and 8 bases lay in between. CDR3 bases: TGTGCCAGCAGCTCGGTTCGGTACGAGCAGTACTTC. Protein: CASSSVRYEQYF.

This chain joins TRBV6-6 and TRBJ1-6, with D hard to call. The V end lost 7 bases, the J end lost 8 bases, and 9 bases lay between the germline ends. Germline V gives CDR1 MNHNY, CDR2 SVGAGI (reference sequence). The CDR3 is made up of 12 amino acids. The CDR3 spells CASTIEDSPLHF. The CDR3 bases are TGTGCCAGCACCATTGAGGATTCACCCCTCCACTTT.

The chain carries TRBV20-1 and TRBJ2-7; TRBD2 matches 8 bases. The V and J ends lost 7 bases and 7 bases, in that order; junction bases with no gene match: 3. The CDR3 runs to 10 residues. Per the germline V gene, CDR1 is DFQATT and CDR2 is SNEGSKA (reference sequence). The CDR3 bases are TGCAGTGGCGGGAGGAAGGAGCAGTACTTC. It specifies CSGGRKEQYF.

The rearrangement joins TRBV5-1 to TRBJ2-2, with D possibly matching TRBD1 (6 bases). V lost 0 bases to trimming and J lost 4 bases, with 13 bases between them. Germline CDR1 is SGHRS and CDR2 is YFSETQ. This CDR3 spans 16 amino acids. The CDR3 sequence: CASSLEGVPTTGELFF. The CDR3 bases are TGCGCCAGCAGCTTGGAGGGGGTCCCGACCACCGGGGAGCTGTTTTTT.

In DNA form, the CDR3 reads TGCGCCAGCAGCTCCCATAACAGGGGATCTAACTATGGCTACACCTTC. Translating gives CASSSHNRGSNYGYTF. The gene calls are TRBV5-1 and TRBJ1-2, with TRBD1 matching 7 bases. The CDR3 sequence is 16 residues long. The V segment lost 3 bases and the J segment 0 bases; nucleotides outside the gene matches: 8. The germline gives CDR1 SGHRS, CDR2 YFSETQ. Variable domain in full (rest from reference TRBV5-1 and TRBJ1-2): KAGVTQTPRYLIKTRGQQVTLSCSPISGHRSVSWYQQTPGQGLQFLFEYFSETQRNKGNFPGRFSGRQFSNSRSEMNVSTLELGDSALYLCASSSHNRGSNYGYTFGSGTRLTVV.